What follows are 18 T cell receptor beta chains derived from one specimen sequenced in a study of beta chain features in type 1 diabetes. Every isolated RNA sample was fully reverse transcribed, so sequencing captured expressed TCRB transcripts. Here immunoSEQ multiplex PCR was the method, and the copy in TCRdb shows in-frame clones only, minus some. The data contain 900,000 or so clones, 15% to 20% of them singletons. The sample taken for sequencing was naive CD4+ T cells from blood. Receptors originate from a woman aged 18-29 years in good health.

This clone was seen a handful of times. The chain links TRBV6-6 to TRBJ1-1; no definite D call. The germline CDR1 and CDR2 sequences are MNHNY and SVGAGI (reference sequence). This CDR3 is built from 13 residues. V was trimmed by 4 bases and J by 3 bases, leaving 9 bases between them. CDR3 in DNA: TGTGCCAGCAGTTTGTTTGGGGACACTGAAGCTTTCTTT. This gives the protein CASSLFGDTEAFF.

This clone was observed a handful of times. The chain is built from TRBV2 and TRBJ2-7, with TRBD1 as a possible D gene (6 bases). Trimming stripped 8 bases from V and 3 bases from J, with 23 bases between. From germline, CDR1 is SNHLY and CDR2 FYNNEI. This CDR3 contains 16 residues. CDR3 bases: TGTGCCAGCGTCGTCCGGGACACAACCTTAGACTACGAGCAGTACTTC. It specifies CASVVRDTTLDYEQYF. Using reference TRBV2 and TRBJ2-7 for the parts outside the CDR3, the full variable domain is EPEVTQTPSHQVTQMGQEVILRCVPISNHLYFYWYRQILGQKVEFLVSFYNNEISEKSEIFDDQFSVERPDGSNFTLKIRSTKLEDSAMYFCASVVRDTTLDYEQYFGPGTRLTVT.

Only a few counts were recorded for this clone. The chain has TRBV7-3 and TRBJ2-7, with TRBD2 identical over 13 bases. V was pared by 11 bases and J by 4 bases, with 5 bases of the junction left unmatched. The germline gives CDR1 SGHTA, CDR2 FQGTGA. The CDR3 has 13 residues. CDR3 sequence: CARGTSGKYEQYF. The CDR3 nucleotides are TGTGCCCGCGGGACTAGCGGGAAATACGAGCAGTACTTC.

This clone was seen more than once but under ten times. V usage is TRBV20-1 and J usage is TRBJ2-5, with no clear D. The end of the DNA fits TRBJ2-7 better, so the J call may be wrong. CDR3 length: 11 amino acids. Germline assignment: CDR1 DFQATT and CDR2 SNEGSKA (reference sequence). For the CDR3, the DNA is TGCAGTGCTGCTTCGGGTTACGAGCAGTACTTC. It specifies CSAASGYEQYF.

This chain links TRBV7-8 with TRBJ2-7; no clear D gene. CDR1 and CDR2 (germline): SGHVS, FQNEAQ. This CDR3 spans 13 amino acids. The V end was cut by 5 bases, the J end by 3 bases, with 11 bases between. The CDR3 region has the DNA TGTGCCAGCAGCACCCGGGCCGGCTACGAGCAGTACTTC. It codes for CASSTRAGYEQYF.

The V call is TRBV5-1, the J call TRBJ2-2; TRBD2 matches 7 bases. The length of the CDR3 is 16 residues. V shed 8 bases and J 1 base; nucleotides not matched to a gene: 11. Germline assignment: CDR1 SGHRS and CDR2 YFSETQ. The CDR3 sequence: CASGLAGAQNTGELFF. The CDR3, as DNA: TGCGCCAGTGGACTGGCGGGAGCCCAGAACACCGGGGAGCTGTTTTTT.

Only a few counts were recorded for this clone. V and J are TRBV18 and TRBJ2-3, with TRBD1 matching over 9 bases. This CDR3 region has 15 residues. Looked up from germline, CDR1 is KGHSH and CDR2 is LQKENI. Trimming removed 3 bases from V and 5 bases from J; junction bases left unmatched: 6. CDR3 amino acids: CASSPHRGQGDTQYF. In DNA, the CDR3 is TGTGCCAGCTCACCCCACAGGGGGCAGGGAGATACGCAGTATTTT.

The rearrangement links TRBV9 to TRBJ1-1; D unresolved. The CDR3 consists of 15 residues. The V end lost 2 bases, the J end lost 3 bases, and 14 bases lay between the germline ends. Germline CDR1 reads SGDLS; CDR2 reads YYNGEE. The CDR3 DNA is TGTGCCAGCAGCGTTACTCCGGGGTCTTACACTGAAGCTTTCTTT. Translating gives CASSVTPGSYTEAFF.

V is TRBV20-1 and J is TRBJ2-5, with D uncertain. From germline, CDR1 is DFQATT and CDR2 SNEGSKA (reference sequence). This CDR3 contains 11 residues. V dropped 6 bases and J dropped 7 bases, with 12 bases sitting between them. CDR3 in DNA: TGCAGTGCCCCGACTGGCAGGACCCAGTACTTC. Translating it yields CSAPTGRTQYF.

CDR3 in amino acids: CASSSQGFTDTQYF. In DNA form, the CDR3 reads TGTGCCAGCAGCTCACAAGGGTTCACAGATACGCAGTATTTT. The rearrangement joins TRBV11-3 to TRBJ2-3; D remains ambiguous. Trimming cost V 4 bases and J 2 bases, with 10 bases left between them. The CDR3 is made up of 14 amino acids. Germline-derived CDR1 and CDR2 are SGHNT and YENEEA.

This clone was seen a handful of times. The chain combines TRBV10-3 with TRBJ2-2; TRBD1 might be the D (5 bases). The germline V and J ends were trimmed by 4 bases and 0 bases, with 9 bases remaining between them. The CDR3 has 15 residues. Germline V gives CDR1 ENHRY, CDR2 SYGVKD. CDR3 in DNA: TGTGCCATCAGTGGACAGCCAGCGAACACCGGGGAGCTGTTTTTT. Encoded protein: CAISGQPANTGELFF.

The chain couples TRBV7-9 to TRBJ2-5; D remains ambiguous. Germline V gives CDR1 SEHNR, CDR2 FQNEAQ (reference sequence). The V and J ends lost 3 bases and 0 bases respectively, with 8 bases between them. This CDR3 region has 14 residues. CDR3 amino acids: CASSFESYQETQYF. CDR3 DNA sequence: TGTGCCAGCAGCTTTGAGTCGTACCAAGAGACCCAGTACTTC. The entire variable domain, with the rest obtained from reference TRBV7-9 and TRBJ2-5, is as follows: DTGVSQNPRHKITKRGQNVTFRCDPISEHNRLYWYRQTLGQGPEFLTYFQNEAQLEKSRLLSDRFSAERPKGSFSTLEIQRTEQGDSAMYLCASSFESYQETQYFGPGTRLLVL.

The chain carries TRBV5-5 and TRBJ2-1; the match to TRBD2 covers 11 bases. There are 16 residues in the CDR3. Trimming at V came to 3 bases and at J to 3 bases, leaving 5 bases not matched to a gene. The germline V gene encodes CDR1 SGHKS and CDR2 YYEKEE (reference sequence). The CDR3 DNA reads as TGTGCCAGCAGCTCCGGACTAGCGGGTGTCTACAATGAGCAGTTCTTC. Residues: CASSSGLAGVYNEQFF. Looking up the rest from reference TRBV5-5 and TRBJ2-1 gives the full variable domain: DAGVTQSPTHLIKTRGQQVTLRCSPISGHKSVSWYQQVLGQGPQFIFQYYEKEERGRGNFPDRFSARQFPNYSSELNVNALLLGDSALYLCASSSGLAGVYNEQFFGPGTRLTVL.

This clone was seen more than once but under ten times. The rearrangement uses TRBV19 and TRBJ1-3; maybe TRBD1 (5 bases). The CDR3 sequence is 16 residues long. Germline CDR1 reads LNHDA; CDR2 reads SQIVND (reference sequence). The V and J ends lost 5 bases and 0 bases respectively, with 14 bases between them. The CDR3 sequence: CASSPRVGASGNTIYF. The CDR3 region has the DNA TGTGCCAGTAGTCCCCGCGTTGGGGCCTCTGGAAACACCATATATTTT.

The rearrangement links TRBV9 to TRBJ2-3, with 7 bases fitting TRBD2. The CDR3 is 18 residues long. The germline CDR1 and CDR2 sequences are SGDLS and YYNGEE. Trimming at V came to 4 bases and at J to 0 bases, leaving 14 bases not matched to a gene. The CDR3 sequence is CASSPPGGSYSSTDTQYF. CDR3 nucleotides: TGTGCCAGCAGCCCACCCGGCGGGAGCTACTCTAGCACAGATACGCAGTATTTT.

This clone was observed a few times. The chain has TRBV6-6 and TRBJ1-1, with D maybe TRBD1 (5 bases). The CDR3 covers 12 residues. Germline assignment: CDR1 MNHNY and CDR2 SVGAGI (reference sequence). The V and J ends lost 5 bases and 10 bases respectively, with 14 bases between them. This CDR3 reads CASSALQGGAFF. CDR3 sequence (DNA): TGTGCCAGCAGTGCGCTCCAGGGAGGAGCTTTCTTT.

The chain is built from TRBV9 and TRBJ2-1; no clear D gene. CDR3 length equals 14 residues. Germline CDR1 reads SGDLS; CDR2 reads YYNGEE. Deletions cut 4 bases from V and 7 bases from J, with 15 bases between. The CDR3 DNA is TGTGCCAGCAGCCTTAGTGGCCTGTGGAATGAGCAGTTCTTC. Translation: CASSLSGLWNEQFF.

This clone was seen a handful of times. The rearrangement uses TRBV7-7 and TRBJ1-2; tentative D call: TRBD1 (6 bases). The CDR3 loop spans 16 amino acids. Trimming removed 11 bases at V and 0 bases at J, with 22 bases between. Germline values: CDR1 SSHAT, CDR2 FNYEAQ (reference sequence). The CDR3 loop reads CAPLIGRGGSNYGYTF. The CDR3 DNA is TGTGCCCCACTGATTGGGCGAGGGGGATCTAACTATGGCTACACCTTC.